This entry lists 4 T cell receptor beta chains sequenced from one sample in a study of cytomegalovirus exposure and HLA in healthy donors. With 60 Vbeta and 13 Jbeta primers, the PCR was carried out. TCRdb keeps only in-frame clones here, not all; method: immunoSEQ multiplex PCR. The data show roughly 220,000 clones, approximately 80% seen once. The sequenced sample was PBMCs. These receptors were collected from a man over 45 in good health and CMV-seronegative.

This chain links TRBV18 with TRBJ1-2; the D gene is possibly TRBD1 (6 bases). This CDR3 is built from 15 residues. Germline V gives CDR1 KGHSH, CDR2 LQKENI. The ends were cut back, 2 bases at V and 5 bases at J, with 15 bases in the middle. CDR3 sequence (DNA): TGTGCCAGCTCACCAACGGCAGGGGAAGGGTATGGCTACACCTTC. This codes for CASSPTAGEGYGYTF.

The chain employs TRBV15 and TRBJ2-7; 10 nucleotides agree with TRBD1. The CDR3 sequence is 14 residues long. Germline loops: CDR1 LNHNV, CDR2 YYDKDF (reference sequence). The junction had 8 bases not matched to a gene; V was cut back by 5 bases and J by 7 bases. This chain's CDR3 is CATSVDRGRGEQYF. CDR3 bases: TGTGCCACCAGCGTTGACAGGGGGCGGGGGGAGCAGTACTTC.

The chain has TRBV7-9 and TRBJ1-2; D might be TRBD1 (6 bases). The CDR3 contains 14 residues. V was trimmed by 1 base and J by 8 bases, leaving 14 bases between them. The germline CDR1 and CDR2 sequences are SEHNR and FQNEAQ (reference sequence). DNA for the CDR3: TGTGCCAGCAGCTTAGGAGGACAGTCGTCAGGCTACACCTTC. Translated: CASSLGGQSSGYTF.

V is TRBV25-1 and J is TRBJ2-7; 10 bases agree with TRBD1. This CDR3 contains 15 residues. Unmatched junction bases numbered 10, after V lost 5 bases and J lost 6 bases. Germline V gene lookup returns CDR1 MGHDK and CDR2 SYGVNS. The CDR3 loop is CASSKPGTGVSEQYF. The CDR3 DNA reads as TGTGCCAGCAGTAAGCCCGGGACAGGGGTGTCCGAGCAGTACTTC.